This passage covers 3 T cell receptor beta chains from one sample sequenced in a study of cytomegalovirus exposure and HLA in healthy donors. The PCR contained 60 Vbeta and 13 Jbeta primers. Method: immunoSEQ multiplex PCR; TCRdb's copy keeps in-frame clones and lacks some. The data contain 100,000 to 150,000 clones, around nine tenths of them singletons. What was sequenced was PBMCs. The source of these receptors is a woman in her 30s in good health and CMV-seronegative.

The V and J genes are TRBV4-1 and TRBJ2-5; 11 bases are shared with TRBD1. The V segment lost 4 bases and the J segment 5 bases; nucleotides outside the gene matches: 6. Germline CDR1 MGHRA, CDR2 YSYEKL. The CDR3 loop spans 15 amino acids. The CDR3 sequence is CASSRTGGLRETQYF. Here the CDR3 DNA reads TGCGCCAGCAGCCGGACAGGGGGCTTGAGGGAGACCCAGTACTTC.

This clone was seen a handful of times. CDR3 amino acids: CASSSGTSGGAFNEQFF. The CDR3 DNA is TGTGCCAGCAGCTCCGGGACTAGCGGGGGGGCCTTCAATGAGCAGTTCTTC. This chain links TRBV7-3 with TRBJ2-1, with TRBD2 matching 16 bases. This CDR3 is built from 17 residues. The germline CDR1 and CDR2 sequences are SGHTA and FQGTGA. V trimming: 4 bases; J trimming: 6 bases; junction bases outside the gene matches: 6.

The chain uses TRBV29-1 and TRBJ2-1, with D perhaps matching TRBD2 (5 bases). Per the germline V gene, CDR1 is SQVTM and CDR2 is ANQGSEA. V was pared by 5 bases and J by 4 bases, with 15 bases between. This CDR3 has 14 residues. The CDR3 DNA follows: TGCAGCGTTCTAAAGGAGGTTGGGTACAATGAGCAGTTCTTC. It is translated as CSVLKEVGYNEQFF.